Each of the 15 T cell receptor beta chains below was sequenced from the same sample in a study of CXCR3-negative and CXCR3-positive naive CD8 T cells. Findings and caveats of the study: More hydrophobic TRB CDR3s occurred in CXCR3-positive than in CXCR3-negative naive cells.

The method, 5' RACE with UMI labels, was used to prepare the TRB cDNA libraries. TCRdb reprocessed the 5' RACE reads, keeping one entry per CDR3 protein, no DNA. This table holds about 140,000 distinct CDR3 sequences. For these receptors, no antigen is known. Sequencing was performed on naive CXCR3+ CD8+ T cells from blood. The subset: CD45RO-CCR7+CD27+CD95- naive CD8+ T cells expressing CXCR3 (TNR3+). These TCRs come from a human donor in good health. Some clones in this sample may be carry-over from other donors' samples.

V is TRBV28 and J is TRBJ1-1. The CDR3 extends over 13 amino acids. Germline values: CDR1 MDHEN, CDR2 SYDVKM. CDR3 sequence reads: CASSLVGTTEAFF. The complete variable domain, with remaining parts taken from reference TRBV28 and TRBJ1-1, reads DVKVTQSSRYLVKRTGEKVFLECVQDMDHENMFWYRQDPGLGLRLIYFSYDVKMKEKGDIPEGYSVSREKKERFSLILESASTNQTSMYLCASSLVGTTEAFFGQGTRLTVV.

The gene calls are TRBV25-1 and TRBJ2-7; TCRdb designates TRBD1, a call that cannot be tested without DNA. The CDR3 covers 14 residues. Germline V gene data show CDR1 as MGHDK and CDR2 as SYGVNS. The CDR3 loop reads CASSEGGQAYEQYF.

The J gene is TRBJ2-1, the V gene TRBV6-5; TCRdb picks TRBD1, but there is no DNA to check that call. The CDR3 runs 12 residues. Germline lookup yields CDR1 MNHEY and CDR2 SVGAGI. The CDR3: CASSYPPDEQFF.

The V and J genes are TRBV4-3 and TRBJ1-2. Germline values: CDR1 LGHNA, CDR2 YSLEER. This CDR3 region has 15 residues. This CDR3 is CASSQDVGTTYGYTF.

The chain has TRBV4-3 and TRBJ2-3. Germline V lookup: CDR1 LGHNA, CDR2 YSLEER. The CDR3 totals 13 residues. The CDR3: CASSQGRWDTQYF.

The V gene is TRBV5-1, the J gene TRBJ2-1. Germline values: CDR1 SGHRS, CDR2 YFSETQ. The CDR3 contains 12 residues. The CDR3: CASSLALDEQFF. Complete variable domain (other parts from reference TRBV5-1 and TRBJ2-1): KAGVTQTPRYLIKTRGQQVTLSCSPISGHRSVSWYQQTPGQGLQFLFEYFSETQRNKGNFPGRFSGRQFSNSRSEMNVSTLELGDSALYLCASSLALDEQFFGPGTRLTVL.

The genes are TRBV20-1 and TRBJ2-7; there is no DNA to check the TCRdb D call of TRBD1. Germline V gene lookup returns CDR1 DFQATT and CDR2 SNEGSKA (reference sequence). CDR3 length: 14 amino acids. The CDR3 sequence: CSAAPGTVVNEQYF.

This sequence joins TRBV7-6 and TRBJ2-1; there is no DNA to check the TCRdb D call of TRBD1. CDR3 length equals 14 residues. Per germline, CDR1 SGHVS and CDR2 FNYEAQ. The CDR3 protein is CASSLISGNNEQFF. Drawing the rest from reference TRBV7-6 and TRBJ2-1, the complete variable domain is GAGVSQSPRYKVTKRGQDVALRCDPISGHVSLYWYRQALGQGPEFLTYFNYEAQQDKSGLPNDRFSAERPEGSISTLTIQRTEQRDSAMYRCASSLISGNNEQFFGPGTRLTVL.

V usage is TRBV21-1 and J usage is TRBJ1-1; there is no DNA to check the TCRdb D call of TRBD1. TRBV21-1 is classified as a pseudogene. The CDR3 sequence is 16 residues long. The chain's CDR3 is CASSSDRGGIETEAFF.

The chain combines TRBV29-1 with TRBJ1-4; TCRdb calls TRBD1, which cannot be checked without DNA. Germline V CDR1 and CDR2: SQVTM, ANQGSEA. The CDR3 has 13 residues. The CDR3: CSVETGGNEKLFF.

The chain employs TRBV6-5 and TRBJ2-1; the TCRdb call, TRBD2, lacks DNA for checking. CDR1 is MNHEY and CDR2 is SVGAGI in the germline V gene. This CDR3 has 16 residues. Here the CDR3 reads CASSPGGRGPYNEQFF.

CDR3 sequence: CASAPVVDNEQFF. The chain couples TRBV30 to TRBJ2-1; the D call from TCRdb, TRBD1, cannot be confirmed without DNA. Germline values: CDR1 GTSNPN, CDR2 SVGIG (reference sequence). The CDR3 spans 13 residues.

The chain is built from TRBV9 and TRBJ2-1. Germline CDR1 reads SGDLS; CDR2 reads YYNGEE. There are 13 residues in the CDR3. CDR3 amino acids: CASSGDFHNEQFF.

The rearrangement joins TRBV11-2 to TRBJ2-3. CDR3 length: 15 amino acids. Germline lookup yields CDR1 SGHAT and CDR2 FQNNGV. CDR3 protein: CASSLGAFGTDTQYF.

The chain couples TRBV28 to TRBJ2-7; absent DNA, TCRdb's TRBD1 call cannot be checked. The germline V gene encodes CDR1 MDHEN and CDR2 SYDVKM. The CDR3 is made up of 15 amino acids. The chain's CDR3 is CASSLASQGMYEQYF.